This entry lists 17 T cell receptor beta chains sequenced from one sample in a study of blood T cell repertoires in COVID-19. Libraries were prepared by immunoSEQ multiplex PCR; TCRdb keeps only in-frame clonotypes and omits some of them. The sample comprises 85,000 to 130,000 clones, about 89% of which are singletons, and roughly 15% rests with the top ten. The sample consisted of peripheral blood. These receptors were collected from a man aged 50-60 years with acute or convalescent COVID-19.

The chain is built from TRBV5-6 and TRBJ2-5, with D possibly being TRBD1 (5 bases). This CDR3 has 14 residues. Germline V lookup: CDR1 SGHDT, CDR2 YYEEEE. V lost 5 bases, J lost 5 bases, and 16 bases lay in between. CDR3 sequence reads: CASSSQGSGETQYF. The CDR3 nucleotides are TGTGCCAGCAGTTCCCAGGGTTCTGGGGAGACCCAGTACTTC.

CDR3 residues: CASSSGLAGQETQYF. The CDR3 nucleotides are TGTGCCAGCAGTTCGGGACTAGCGGGACAAGAGACCCAGTACTTC. The chain carries TRBV27 and TRBJ2-5; 13 bases match TRBD2. CDR1 and CDR2 from the germline V gene are MNHEY and SMNVEV (reference sequence). With 4 bases clipped from V and 2 bases from J, the junction kept 1 base outside the gene matches. This CDR3 is 15 amino acids long.

This chain connects TRBV15 to TRBJ2-1; 11 positions agree with TRBD2. The CDR3 is made up of 14 amino acids. In germline, CDR1 is LNHNV, CDR2 YYDKDF (reference sequence). V was clipped by 8 bases and J by 7 bases; unmatched bases: 7. In nucleotides, the CDR3 is TGTGCCACCGGTCGGCTAGCGGGAGGAAATGAGCAGTTCTTC. Amino acid sequence: CATGRLAGGNEQFF. Complete variable domain (other parts from reference TRBV15 and TRBJ2-1): DAMVIQNPRYQVTQFGKPVTLSCSQTLNHNVMYWYQQKSSQAPKLLFHYYDKDFNNEADTPDNFQSRRPNTSFCFLDIRSPGLGDTAMYLCATGRLAGGNEQFFGPGTRLTVL.

The chain joins TRBV7-9 to TRBJ2-3; 7 bases fit TRBD2. The germline CDR1 and CDR2 sequences are SEHNR and FQNEAQ (reference sequence). CDR3 size: 16 residues. Unmatched junction bases numbered 11, after V lost 5 bases and J lost 3 bases. The CDR3 sequence is CASSLHSGGRTDTQYF. The CDR3 DNA reads as TGTGCCAGCAGCCTTCACTCCGGGGGGAGGACAGATACGCAGTATTTT.

The genes are TRBV7-9 and TRBJ2-2, with 9 bases matching TRBD1. Germline V lookup: CDR1 SEHNR, CDR2 FQNEAQ (reference sequence). The CDR3 totals 17 residues. Trimming took 2 bases from V and 1 from J; bases not matched to a gene: 5. In DNA form, the CDR3 reads TGTGCCAGCAGCTTATTAACGGGACAGGGGAACACCGGGGAGCTGTTTTTT. Amino acids: CASSLLTGQGNTGELFF.

The chain recombines TRBV5-4 with TRBJ1-1; 8 bases match TRBD1. Germline V gene sequence: CDR1 SGHNT, CDR2 YYREEE (reference sequence). This CDR3 spans 14 amino acids. The junction had 1 base not matched to a gene; V was cut back by 3 bases and J by 0 bases. The CDR3 reads CASSWTGLNTEAFF. The CDR3 DNA reads as TGTGCCAGCAGCTGGACAGGGCTGAACACTGAAGCTTTCTTT.

This chain joins TRBV5-1 and TRBJ2-1; 8 nucleotides align to TRBD1. Per the germline V gene, CDR1 is SGHRS and CDR2 is YFSETQ. The ends lost 6 bases at V and 1 base at J; junction bases unmatched: 6. The CDR3 runs 15 residues. The CDR3 DNA is TGCGCCAGCAACCAAGGACAGGGATCCTACAATGAGCAGTTCTTC. This codes for CASNQGQGSYNEQFF.

The rearrangement joins TRBV6-2 or TRBV6-3 to TRBJ2-7; possibly TRBD2 for D (5 bases). V shed 5 bases and J shed 9 bases, with 17 bases lying between them. CDR1 and CDR2 (germline): MNHEY, SVGEGT. The CDR3 runs 13 residues. The CDR3 spells CASSQSGLRPQYF. The DNA for the CDR3 is TGTGCCAGCAGTCAAAGCGGATTACGTCCGCAGTACTTC.

CDR3 region: CASSWDSRGEKLFF. CDR3 bases: TGTGCCAGCAGTTGGGACAGCCGGGGTGAAAAACTGTTTTTT. The chain couples TRBV27 to TRBJ1-4, with 7 bases matching TRBD1. The V gene end was trimmed by 4 bases and the J gene end by 7 bases; junction bases not matched to a gene: 6. This CDR3 contains 14 residues. CDR1 is MNHEY and CDR2 is SMNVEV in the germline V gene (reference sequence).

The rearrangement joins TRBV2 to TRBJ2-1; TRBD2 might be the D (6 bases). V was clipped by 6 bases and J by 6 bases, with 6 bases between them. This CDR3 has 11 residues. Germline loops: CDR1 SNHLY, CDR2 FYNNEI. CDR3 residues: CASRGGNEQFF. The DNA of the CDR3 is TGTGCCAGCAGGGGGGGCAATGAGCAGTTCTTC. Complete variable domain (other parts from reference TRBV2 and TRBJ2-1): EPEVTQTPSHQVTQMGQEVILRCVPISNHLYFYWYRQILGQKVEFLVSFYNNEISEKSEIFDDQFSVERPDGSNFTLKIRSTKLEDSAMYFCASRGGNEQFFGPGTRLTVL.

The chain couples TRBV19 to TRBJ1-5; 7 bases align to TRBD1. There are 17 residues in the CDR3. V lost 7 bases and J lost 2; bases outside the gene matches: 14. Germline lookup yields CDR1 LNHDA and CDR2 SQIVND (reference sequence). In nucleotides, the CDR3 is TGTGCCAGTACCCGTGGGATGTCAGGGGGTGGCAATCAGCCCCAGCATTTT. Its translation: CASTRGMSGGGNQPQHF.

The chain is built from TRBV5-1 and TRBJ1-5, with unresolved D. The CDR3 length is 15 residues. Germline lookup yields CDR1 SGHRS and CDR2 YFSETQ. The ends were cut back, 0 bases at V and 1 base at J, with 8 bases in the middle. The CDR3 sequence is CASSLGLSSNQPQHF. Written as DNA, the CDR3 is TGCGCCAGCAGCTTGGGACTTTCAAGCAATCAGCCCCAGCATTTT.

This chain joins TRBV2 and TRBJ1-5; TRBD1 agrees at 7 bases. Unmatched junction bases numbered 13, after V lost 7 bases and J lost 7 bases. CDR3 length: 15 residues. The germline gives CDR1 SNHLY, CDR2 FYNNEI. CDR3 DNA sequence: TGTGCCAGCACCACGGACAGGCCCGAGGGACAGCCCCAGCATTTT. Its protein is CASTTDRPEGQPQHF.

CDR3 DNA sequence: TGCAGCGCTCTGACTAGCGGGAGTGTCGAGCAGTACTTC. This sequence encodes CSALTSGSVEQYF. The V and J genes are TRBV29-1 and TRBJ2-7; 12 bases line up with TRBD2. The CDR3 runs 13 residues. The ends lost 7 bases at V and 6 bases at J; junction bases unmatched: 7. Germline V gives CDR1 SQVTM, CDR2 ANQGSEA.

V usage is TRBV5-1 and J usage is TRBJ2-7, with 7 bases that match TRBD2. The CDR3 runs to 14 residues. V dropped 0 bases and J dropped 5; count of bases not matched to a gene: 5. CDR1 and CDR2 from the germline V gene are SGHRS and YFSETQ. The CDR3 protein is CASSLDLGGNEQYF. The CDR3 DNA sequence: TGCGCCAGCAGCTTGGACCTGGGAGGGAACGAGCAGTACTTC.

The chain employs TRBV28 and TRBJ2-5; D perhaps matches TRBD2 (5 bases). The CDR3 is made up of 15 amino acids. With 4 bases removed from V and 2 bases from J, the gap between germline ends came to 14 bases. Looked up from germline, CDR1 is MDHEN and CDR2 is SYDVKM. CDR3 region: CASSSSIGVQETQYF. The CDR3 DNA reads as TGTGCCAGCAGTTCCAGTATCGGGGTTCAAGAGACCCAGTACTTC.

This clone is a singleton in its sample. The chain recombines TRBV28 with TRBJ1-2; D possibly corresponds to TRBD1 (5 bases). The CDR3 totals 15 residues. The V gene's germline CDR1 is MDHEN and CDR2 SYDVKM. Trimming took 0 bases from V and 4 from J, leaving 12 bases between them. CDR3 residues: CASSLWGQGGYGYTF. The CDR3 DNA follows: TGTGCCAGCAGTTTATGGGGCCAGGGTGGCTATGGCTACACCTTC.